The entry that follows covers one TCR beta chain sequence. These data come from a study of T cell changes during pregnancy in multiple sclerosis. V was trimmed by 6 bases and J by 0 bases, leaving 15 bases between them. Germline CDR1 reads LNHDA; CDR2 reads SQIVND (reference sequence). The CDR3 runs to 16 residues. TCRdb's table, derived via immunoSEQ multiplex PCR, lists solely in-frame clones and lacks some. Of 35,000 to 50,000 clones in the sample, 80% to 90% were seen once. The chain combines TRBV19 with TRBJ1-3; weak D call: TRBD1 (5 bases). Sequencing was performed on CD4+ T cells from peripheral blood mononuclear cells, taken after pregnancy. The receptor was derived from a female donor with multiple sclerosis, enrolled in a pregnancy study. The CDR3 region is CASSLEGLSSGNTIYF. In nucleotides, the CDR3 is TGTGCCAGTAGCCTCGAGGGACTCTCCTCTGGAAACACCATATATTTT. Supplemented by reference TRBV19 and TRBJ1-3, the full variable domain reads DGGITQSPKYLFRKEGQNVTLSCEQNLNHDAMYWYRQDPGQGLRLIYYSQIVNDFQKGDIAEGYSVSREKKESFPLTVTSAQKNPTAFYLCASSLEGLSSGNTIYFGEGSWLTVV.